This TCR beta chain was identified during a study of T cells in Graves' hyperthyroidism and ophthalmopathy. Absence of ophthalmopathy progression within 18 months defined stable Graves' hyperthyroidism. Amplified TCR beta CDR3 regions came from RNA transcripts. When the TCR CDR3 underwent first-round RT-PCR, the HTBI primer set was used. TCRdb used MiXCR to reprocess the multiplex PCR reads, holding one entry per CDR3 protein. The table shows some 440,000 distinct CDR3 sequences, with 15% to 18% occurring only once. This receptor was taken from a young woman with Graves' hyperthyroidism. Sequencing was carried out using blood.

The CDR3: CASSGLAGVQGETQYF. The CDR3 DNA follows: TGTGCCAGCAGTGGACTAGCGGGGGTTCAGGGTGAGACCCAGTACTTC. The chain is built from TRBV6-4 and TRBJ2-5; TRBD2 matches at 12 bases. The CDR3 runs to 16 residues. The germline V gene encodes CDR1 MRHNA and CDR2 SNTAGT. With V trimmed by 4 bases and J by 5 bases, 8 bases remained unmatched.